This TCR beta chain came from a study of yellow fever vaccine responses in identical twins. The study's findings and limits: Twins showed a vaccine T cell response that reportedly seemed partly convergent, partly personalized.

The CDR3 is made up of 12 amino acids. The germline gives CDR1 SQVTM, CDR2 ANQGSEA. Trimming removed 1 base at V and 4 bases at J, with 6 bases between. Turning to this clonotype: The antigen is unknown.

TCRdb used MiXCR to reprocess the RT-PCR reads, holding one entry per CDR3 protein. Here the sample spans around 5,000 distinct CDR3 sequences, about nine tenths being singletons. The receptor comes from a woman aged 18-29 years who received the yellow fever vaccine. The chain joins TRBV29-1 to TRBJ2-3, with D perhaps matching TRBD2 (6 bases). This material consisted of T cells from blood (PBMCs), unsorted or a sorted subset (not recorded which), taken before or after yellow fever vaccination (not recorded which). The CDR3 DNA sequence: TGCAGCGTTGAAGGGGGGGCAGATACGCAGTATTTT. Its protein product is CSVEGGADTQYF.